One TCR beta chain is described in this entry. Its specificity is unknown. TCRdb's copy holds only in-frame clones and misses some; the assay was immunoSEQ multiplex PCR. The repertoire holds tens of thousands of clones, with 85% to 95% as singletons. These data belong to a study of T cells in tuberculosis. Germline loops: CDR1 SGHDN, CDR2 FVKESK. V was pared by 2 bases and J by 6 bases, with 17 bases between. The CDR3 covers 16 residues. Study-wide points: Active tuberculosis TCR-alpha repertoires lay closer to GMM-specific TCRs than IGRA-negative controls, suggesting clonal expansion. The TCR-beta difference was not significant; alpha differences partly reflected length.

The TCR sequence derives from a donor aged 10-35 years with latent tuberculosis or without tuberculosis infection. Some clones in this sample may be carry-over from other donors' samples. V usage is TRBV14 and J usage is TRBJ2-1, with a possible D match to TRBD2 (6 bases). The sequenced material came from PBMCs. Written as DNA, the CDR3 is TGTGCCAGCAGCCAATACCGGACGGGAGAGGCCAATGAGCAGTTCTTC. Protein product: CASSQYRTGEANEQFF.